This T cell receptor (beta chain) was sequenced in a study of T-cell reconstitution after alpha-beta-depleted transplantation in children. Findings of the study overall: Reportedly, alpha-beta T cells present about two months post-transplant originated from several hundred expanded clones of graft origin. Fresh T-cell production supplied most of the T-cell counts and diversity seen one year after transplant.

Unique molecular identifiers featured in how the TCRbeta library was prepared. One entry per CDR3 protein results from TCRdb running MiXCR on the PCR reads. The sample gives around 600,000 distinct CDR3 sequences, more than 20% of which show up once; roughly 15% is in the top ten. As concerns this clonotype: The antigen remains undetermined. One junction end does not reproduce the germline sequence, and a read error may be involved.

This CDR3 is built from 16 residues. Germline V gives CDR1 DFQATT, CDR2 SNEGSKA (reference sequence). J is TRBJ2-2 and V is TRBV20-1; 7 nucleotides line up with TRBD2. Sequences were derived from PBMCs, mostly from graft donor cells, sampled 360 days after TCRalphabeta/CD19-depleted stem cell transplant. The origin of this receptor is a boy in the first two years of life who had a stem cell transplant for acute myeloid leukemia, so the T cells may come from the graft donor. CDR3 sequence (DNA): TGCGGTGCTAGAACATTCAGCGGGGCGAACACCGGGGAGCTGTTTTTT. It translates to CGARTFSGANTGELFF.